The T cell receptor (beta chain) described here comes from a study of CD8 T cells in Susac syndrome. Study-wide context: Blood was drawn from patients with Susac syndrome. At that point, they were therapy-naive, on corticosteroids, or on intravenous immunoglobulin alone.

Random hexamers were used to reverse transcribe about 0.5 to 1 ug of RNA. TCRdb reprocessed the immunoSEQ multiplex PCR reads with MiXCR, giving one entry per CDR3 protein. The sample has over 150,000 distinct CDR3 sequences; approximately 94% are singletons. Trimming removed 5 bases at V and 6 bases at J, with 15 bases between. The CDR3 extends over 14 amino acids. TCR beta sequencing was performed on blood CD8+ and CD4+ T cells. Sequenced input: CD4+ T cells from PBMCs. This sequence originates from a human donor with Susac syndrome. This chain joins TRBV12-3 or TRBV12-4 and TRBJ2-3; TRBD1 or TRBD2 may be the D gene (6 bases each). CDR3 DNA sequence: TGTGCCAGCAGTGGGGGGCGGAGTAAGGATACGCAGTATTTT. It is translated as CASSGGRSKDTQYF.